This is a list of T cell receptor beta chains from one sample in a study of T cell changes during pregnancy in multiple sclerosis. Sequencing used immunoSEQ multiplex PCR; TCRdb keeps in-frame clones, though not all of them. The profile shows over 80,000 clones, 90% of them singletons. Sequencing was performed on peripheral blood, taken in the second trimester of pregnancy. The receptors come from a female donor in good health, enrolled as a control in a pregnancy study. CDR3s include the opening cysteine and the closing phenylalanine or tryptophan. The D gene is left open where the match is weak. The size of a clone is reported for some rows only, either as once, few or many, or as a class for expanded clones.

D gene | clone size | J gene | V gene | CDR3 protein | CDR3 DNA
. | . | TRBJ1-1 | TRBV29-1 | CSVHTGHTNTEAFF | TGCAGCGTTCATACGGGACACACGAACACTGAAGCTTTCTTT
TRBD1 | . | TRBJ2-1 | TRBV9 | CASSLGQGAYNEQFF | TGTGCCAGCAGCTTAGGACAGGGGGCTTACAATGAGCAGTTCTTC
TRBD2 | . | TRBJ2-3 | TRBV7-9 | CASSLDAPGLVLPDTQYF | TGTGCCAGCAGCTTAGACGCCCCGGGACTAGTGTTACCGGATACGCAGTATTTT
TRBD1 | . | TRBJ1-2 | TRBV2 | CASSGEDRGYGYTF | TGTGCCAGCAGTGGAGAGGACAGGGGATATGGCTACACCTTC
. | . | TRBJ2-1 | TRBV10-2 | CASTSQSYNEQFF | TGCGCCAGCACCTCACAGTCCTACAATGAGCAGTTCTTC
TRBD1 | . | TRBJ1-2 | TRBV6-5 | CASSYRDRVHSGYTF | TGTGCCAGCAGTTACCGGGACAGGGTCCATAGTGGCTACACCTTC
. | . | TRBJ2-2 | TRBV7-8 | CASSLVVRQSNTGELFF | TGTGCCAGCAGCTTAGTGGTTCGACAGTCTAACACCGGGGAGCTGTTTTTT
. | . | TRBJ1-1 | TRBV6-5 | CASSRSVNTEAFF | TGTGCCAGCAGCCGCAGTGTGAACACTGAAGCTTTCTTT
TRBD1 | . | TRBJ2-7 | TRBV25-1 | CASKTGSSPYEQYF | TGTGCCAGCAAGACAGGGTCCAGCCCCTACGAGCAGTACTTC
TRBD2 | . | TRBJ2-5 | TRBV7-9 | CASSLTTPRGAETQYF | TGTGCCAGCAGCTTAACGACCCCGCGGGGGGCAGAGACCCAGTACTTC
. | few | TRBJ1-2 | TRBV11-2 | CASSLPGDGYTF | TGTGCCAGCAGCTTACCGGGAGATGGCTACACCTTC
. | . | TRBJ1-1 | TRBV7-6 | CASSLAAVTEAFF | TGTGCCAGCAGCTTAGCGGCTGTGACTGAAGCTTTCTTT
. | . | TRBJ1-3 | TRBV5-1 | CASSLNRVDSGNTIYF | TGCGCCAGCAGCTTGAACAGAGTCGACTCTGGAAACACCATATATTTT
. | . | TRBJ2-7 | TRBV7-2 | CASSPGLASSYEQYF | TGTGCCAGCAGCCCGGGACTCGCCAGCTCCTACGAGCAGTACTTC
TRBD1 | . | TRBJ1-2 | TRBV11-2 | CASSLDPHRTGGPYGYTF | TGTGCCAGCAGCTTAGATCCGCACCGAACAGGGGGGCCCTATGGCTACACCTTC
TRBD1 | . | TRBJ2-3 | TRBV6-1 | CASSEVIGTGSNTQYF | TGTGCCAGCAGTGAAGTCATCGGGACAGGTTCCAATACGCAGTATTTT
TRBD1 | . | TRBJ2-7 | TRBV28 | CASSLPQGVRMEQYF | TGTGCCAGCAGTTTACCCCAGGGGGTCCGAATGGAGCAGTACTTC
TRBD2 | . | TRBJ2-7 | TRBV4-1 | CASSPLLRGGREQYF | TGCGCCAGCAGCCCACTTTTGCGGGGGGGCCGGGAGCAGTACTTC
. | . | TRBJ2-7 | TRBV29-1 | CSVRGQIYEQYF | TGCAGCGTTCGAGGCCAAATCTACGAGCAGTACTTC
. | . | TRBJ1-1 | TRBV6-5 | CASSYRPVTGFSEAFF | TGTGCCAGCAGTTACCGACCCGTAACAGGGTTTTCTGAAGCTTTCTTT
TRBD1 | . | TRBJ2-7 | TRBV4-2 | CASSPLDRGPDEQYF | TGTGCCAGCAGCCCCCTGGACAGGGGGCCCGACGAGCAGTACTTC
TRBD1 | . | TRBJ1-1 | TRBV7-8 | CASSLIFGQGIGNTEAFF | TGTGCCAGCAGCTTGATTTTTGGACAGGGGATTGGGAACACTGAAGCTTTCTTT
TRBD1 | . | TRBJ2-7 | TRBV5-6 | CASRSRTGAYEQYF | TGTGCCAGCAGGTCCCGGACAGGTGCCTACGAGCAGTACTTC
TRBD2 | . | TRBJ2-1 | TRBV23-1 | CASSQRRLAGGNYNEQFF | TGCGCCAGCAGTCAACGCCGACTAGCGGGAGGTAACTACAATGAGCAGTTCTTC
. | . | TRBJ1-2 | TRBV7-2 | CASSPGTDAYGYTF | TGTGCCAGCAGCCCGGGGACTGACGCCTATGGCTACACCTTC
TRBD2 | . | TRBJ2-2 | TRBV5-1 | CASSLTRSSGGANTGELFF | TGCGCCAGCAGCCTCACGCGGTCTAGCGGGGGGGCAAACACCGGGGAGCTGTTTTTT
TRBD1 | . | TRBJ1-3 | TRBV7-9 | CASSLTGVGNTIYF | TGTGCCAGCAGCTTGACAGGGGTGGGAAACACCATATATTTT
. | . | TRBJ2-2 | TRBV7-8 | CASSLLSHAGTGELFF | TGTGCCAGCAGCTTATTGTCTCACGCGGGCACCGGGGAGCTGTTTTTT
. | . | TRBJ2-6 | TRBV30 | CAWHRLAEVSGANVLTF | TGTGCCTGGCATCGATTAGCGGAGGTGTCTGGGGCCAACGTCCTGACTTTC
TRBD1 | . | TRBJ2-7 | TRBV28 | CASSFSGTAEQYF | TGTGCCAGCAGTTTTTCCGGGACAGCCGAGCAGTACTTC
. | . | TRBJ2-2 | TRBV7-2 | CASSSGPAGELFF | TGTGCCAGCAGCTCTGGTCCGGCCGGGGAGCTGTTTTTT
. | . | TRBJ1-2 | TRBV5-1 | CASSLGLGQYDYTF | TGCGCCAGCAGCTTGGGATTAGGACAGTATGACTACACCTTC
. | . | TRBJ1-1 | TRBV4-3 | CASSLTATENTEAFF | TGCGCCAGCAGCTTGACAGCCACAGAGAACACTGAAGCTTTCTTT
TRBD1 | . | TRBJ1-2 | TRBV10-3 | CAIRDSQNYGYTF | TGTGCCATACGGGACAGTCAGAACTATGGCTACACCTTC
TRBD2 | . | TRBJ2-7 | TRBV7-8 | CASSQGVAGAPSYEQYF | TGTGCCAGCAGCCAGGGGGTAGCGGGGGCTCCCTCCTACGAGCAGTACTTC
. | . | TRBJ2-7 | TRBV6-6 | CASRPLRGSSSYEQYF | TGTGCCAGCAGGCCCCTGCGAGGGAGCAGCTCCTACGAGCAGTACTTC
. | . | TRBJ1-1 | TRBV5-6 | CASSLVAGITNENTEAFF | TGTGCCAGCAGCTTGGTCGCAGGGATAACGAATGAGAACACTGAAGCTTTCTTT
. | . | TRBJ1-1 | TRBV6-1 | CASHSPPAGTEAFF | TGTGCCAGCCATTCCCCTCCGGCCGGGACTGAAGCTTTCTTT
. | once | TRBJ2-2 | TRBV6-1 | CASRRGGGGRELFF | TGTGCCAGCAGGAGAGGAGGGGGGGGCCGGGAGCTGTTTTTT
. | . | TRBJ2-3 | TRBV15 | CATSSQGSDRGDTQYF | TGTGCCACCAGCAGCCAGGGGTCTGATAGGGGAGATACGCAGTATTTT
. | . | TRBJ1-2 | TRBV7-9 | CASSLLLGEASHGYTF | TGTGCCAGCAGCTTGCTCCTGGGGGAGGCATCGCATGGCTACACCTTC
TRBD1 | . | TRBJ1-1 | TRBV5-4 | CASSLSGGTEAFF | TGTGCCAGCAGCTTGTCAGGGGGCACTGAAGCTTTCTTT
TRBD1 | . | TRBJ2-2 | TRBV27 | CAAGLGQGFDTGELFF | TGTGCCGCGGGACTCGGACAGGGGTTTGACACCGGGGAGCTGTTTTTT